Sequencing of this T cell receptor beta chain was carried out in a study of vaccination effects on CD4 cells after COVID-19 (dated 2022 in TCRdb). In the study overall: In the ViraFEST assay, PBMC were stimulated with viral peptide pools, and antigen-specific CD4+ T cell clonotypes were then identified by expansion using TCR sequencing. Altogether, around eleven COVID-19 convalescent patients and 4 SARS-CoV-2-naive healthy vaccine recipients made up the full study. The study compared SARS-CoV-2 spike-specific CD4+ TCR repertoires before and after mRNA vaccination in COVID-19 convalescent patients and infection-naive vaccine recipients. Participants received two doses of either the BNT162b2 or the mRNA-1273 mRNA SARS-CoV-2 vaccine. Cultures from other donors in the study were sequenced using the Oncomine TCR Beta short-read assay on an Illumina iSeq 100. Some 2 million PBMC per well were cultured in IMDM with around 5% human AB serum, 8 to 10 IU/ml IL-2 and gentamicin, plus 10 ug/ml peptides.

This clone was observed a handful of times. This clone's antigen is unknown. The input lacks base qualities; no much larger clone sits a single base away. Summary of the overall study and its limitations: In healthy vaccine recipients, vaccine-induced clones were almost all SARS-CoV-2 mono-reactive, with only 1 of 255 being cross-reactive with common cold coronaviruses. At late post-vaccination timepoints, both infection-induced and vaccine-induced clones showed marked clonal contraction, consistent with waning T cell responses. The study was limited by a small number of convalescent patients, and early post-infection timepoints were lacking.

The library came from the immunoSEQ multiplex PCR assay. DNA from the cultured, isolated CD4+ T cells was subjected to TCR beta CDR3 sequencing. On the authors' methods: Non-productive TCR sequences were removed and reads were trimmed to the CDR3 region, keeping CDR3s of at least 7 amino acids. Antigen-specific clonotypes were identified with the MANAFEST web app by comparing expansion in peptide wells against reference cultures. To count as positive, a clone had to show expansion at FDR<0.05 compared with the reference and with all other wells, an odds ratio above 5, and a frequency above 0.1% in two replicate wells. A clonotype was defined as cross-reactive if the clonotype was significantly expanded both in SARS-CoV-2 spike wells and in at least one common cold coronavirus spike condition. Using the stringdist R package, CDR3 similarity was measured by Levenshtein distance, and unrooted trees were constructed with ape in R 3.6.1. The clones in this table, taken by TCRdb from immuneACCESS, are in-frame only. Not every clone is retained; where verified, under half of the shortfall comes from an unresolved V gene, and the cause of the rest is unknown. From that table come the V and J calls and clone size; the DNA was used to work out D and trimming. Here the sample has around 50,000 clones; 67% occur a single time. Nearly 5.5% of the sample belongs to the ten largest clones.

After around eleven days of culture, CD4+ T cells were isolated with the EasySep CD4+ T cell isolation kit. Negative nucleocapsid antibody results before and after vaccination confirmed that the healthy vaccine recipients had no prior SARS-CoV-2 infection. Half of the culture medium was replaced with fresh IL-2-containing medium on days 3 and 7. Each peptide stimulation condition was cultured in triplicate wells unless otherwise noted. PBMC were separated from whole blood using Ficoll-Paque Plus gradient centrifugation and were then either cryopreserved at -140C or used fresh. The QIAamp micro DNA kit was used to extract genomic DNA from the cultured CD4+ T cells. The germline V end is reduced by 2 bases and the J end by 4 bases; junction bases left unmatched: 4. Including the terminal cysteine and phenylalanine, the CDR3 comprises 15 residues. Only the CDR3 portion is preserved as DNA: 45 bases, with reading frame beginning at the first base. The CDR1 and CDR2 encoded by the germline V gene (reference sequence) are MNHNY and SVGAGI.

The sequences come from CD4+ T cells from PBMCs cultured without peptide, collected before COVID-19 vaccination. The V gene is TRBV6-6 and the J gene is TRBJ2-1; 8 bases in the junction line up with TRBD2. This TCR was sampled from a human donor who received a COVID-19 vaccine. The DNA reads as follows: TGTGCCAGCAGTTACCCGGGACTAGGATACAATGAGCAGTTCTTC. Its protein reads: CASSYPGLGYNEQFF.